This is a list of T cell receptor beta chains from one sample in a study of T cells in Graves' hyperthyroidism and ophthalmopathy. One entry per CDR3 protein results from TCRdb running MiXCR on the multiplex PCR reads. The sample shows approximately 600,000 distinct CDR3 sequences, less than 25% of them seen only once. The sequenced material came from blood. The receptors shown here come from a man younger than 45 with Graves' ophthalmopathy. CDR3s include the opening cysteine and the closing phenylalanine or tryptophan. D genes are given only for firm matches. Size values are once, few and many counts, or a class for expanded clones, and some rows have none.

v_call: TRBV30; j_call: TRBJ2-6; clone_size: few; d_call: .; cdr3_aa: CAAGFSSGANVLTF; cdr3_nt: TGTGCCGCAGGGTTCAGCTCTGGGGCCAACGTCCTGACTTTC
v_call: TRBV4-2; j_call: TRBJ1-6; clone_size: few; d_call: TRBD1; cdr3_aa: CASSQDFQGVGSPLHF; cdr3_nt: TGTGCCAGCAGCCAAGATTTTCAGGGGGTGGGTTCACCCCTCCACTTT
v_call: TRBV4-2; j_call: TRBJ2-7; clone_size: .; d_call: TRBD1; cdr3_aa: CASSQVGTGDEQYF; cdr3_nt: TGTGCCAGCAGCCAAGTCGGTACAGGGGACGAGCAGTACTTC
v_call: TRBV4-1; j_call: TRBJ2-2; clone_size: .; d_call: .; cdr3_aa: CASSQSVPGTGELFF; cdr3_nt: TGCGCCAGCAGCCAATCAGTTCCGGGCACCGGGGAGCTGTTTTTT
v_call: TRBV14; j_call: TRBJ1-6; clone_size: .; d_call: .; cdr3_aa: CASSQLWNSPLHF; cdr3_nt: TGTGCCAGCAGCCAACTATGGAATTCACCCCTCCACTTT
v_call: TRBV28; j_call: TRBJ1-5; clone_size: many; d_call: .; cdr3_aa: CASSDRGWGSNQPQHF; cdr3_nt: TGTGCCAGCAGTGACCGGGGGTGGGGTAGCAATCAGCCCCAGCATTTT
v_call: TRBV6-1; j_call: TRBJ2-1; clone_size: .; d_call: TRBD1; cdr3_aa: CAIQRDRANEQFF; cdr3_nt: TGTGCCATACAAAGGGACAGGGCGAATGAGCAGTTCTTC
v_call: TRBV12-3/TRBV12-4; j_call: TRBJ2-2; clone_size: few; d_call: TRBD2; cdr3_aa: CASSPVAGGRIGTGELFF; cdr3_nt: TGTGCCAGCAGTCCCGTCGCTGGCGGGAGGATCGGAACCGGGGAGCTGTTTTTT
v_call: TRBV30; j_call: TRBJ2-2; clone_size: .; d_call: TRBD2; cdr3_aa: CAWRPGTSSPGELFF; cdr3_nt: TGTGCCTGGAGGCCCGGGACTAGTAGCCCCGGGGAGCTGTTTTTT
v_call: TRBV20-1; j_call: TRBJ2-3; clone_size: few; d_call: .; cdr3_aa: CSAREVDTQYF; cdr3_nt: TGCAGTGCTAGGGAAGTAGATACGCAGTATTTT
v_call: TRBV7-9; j_call: TRBJ2-5; clone_size: few; d_call: TRBD2; cdr3_aa: CASSSGTSGTETQYF; cdr3_nt: TGTGCCAGCAGCTCCGGGACTAGCGGAACGGAGACCCAGTACTTC
v_call: TRBV7-9; j_call: TRBJ2-2; clone_size: .; d_call: TRBD1; cdr3_aa: CAWTGTGLVFGELFF; cdr3_nt: TGTGCCTGGACCGGGACAGGGTTAGTTTTCGGGGAGCTGTTTTTT
v_call: TRBV7-2; j_call: TRBJ2-2; clone_size: .; d_call: .; cdr3_aa: CASSLTVYRAAGDTGELFF; cdr3_nt: TGTGCCAGCAGCTTAACGGTTTACAGGGCTGCGGGAGACACCGGGGAGCTGTTTTTT
v_call: TRBV5-6; j_call: TRBJ1-3; clone_size: .; d_call: TRBD1; cdr3_aa: CASADRDAISGNTIYF; cdr3_nt: TGTGCCAGCGCCGACAGGGACGCGATCTCTGGAAACACCATATATTTT
v_call: TRBV28; j_call: TRBJ1-5; clone_size: many; d_call: .; cdr3_aa: CASSTRQYHQPQHF; cdr3_nt: TGTGCCAGCAGTACTCGACAGTACCATCAGCCCCAGCATTTT
v_call: TRBV6-1; j_call: TRBJ1-4; clone_size: .; d_call: TRBD1; cdr3_aa: CASTRQGAKLFF; cdr3_nt: TGTGCCAGCACCAGACAGGGGGCAAAACTGTTTTTT
v_call: TRBV5-5; j_call: TRBJ2-3; clone_size: few; d_call: .; cdr3_aa: CASSLGGPGIDTQYF; cdr3_nt: TGTGCCAGCAGCTTAGGGGGTCCCGGGATTGATACGCAGTATTTT
v_call: TRBV19; j_call: TRBJ1-2; clone_size: .; d_call: .; cdr3_aa: CASNDGLGAGYTF; cdr3_nt: TGTGCCAGTAATGACGGGCTAGGGGCTGGCTACACCTTC
v_call: TRBV7-9; j_call: TRBJ1-1; clone_size: .; d_call: TRBD1; cdr3_aa: CASTNDRVGDIRPLEAFF; cdr3_nt: TGTGCCAGCACCAACGACAGGGTAGGAGATATACGGCCACTTGAAGCTTTCTTT
v_call: TRBV7-3; j_call: TRBJ2-1; clone_size: .; d_call: TRBD2; cdr3_aa: CASSRILASGSRGNEQFF; cdr3_nt: TGTGCCAGCAGCCGAATCCTGGCTAGCGGGAGTCGAGGGAATGAGCAGTTCTTC
v_call: TRBV7-9; j_call: TRBJ2-5; clone_size: .; d_call: TRBD1; cdr3_aa: CASSFAHRGRETQYF; cdr3_nt: TGTGCCAGCAGCTTCGCCCACAGGGGGCGAGAGACCCAGTACTTC
v_call: TRBV18; j_call: TRBJ2-7; clone_size: few; d_call: .; cdr3_aa: CASSPLGQQNYEQYF; cdr3_nt: TGTGCCAGCTCACCACTAGGACAGCAGAACTACGAGCAGTACTTC